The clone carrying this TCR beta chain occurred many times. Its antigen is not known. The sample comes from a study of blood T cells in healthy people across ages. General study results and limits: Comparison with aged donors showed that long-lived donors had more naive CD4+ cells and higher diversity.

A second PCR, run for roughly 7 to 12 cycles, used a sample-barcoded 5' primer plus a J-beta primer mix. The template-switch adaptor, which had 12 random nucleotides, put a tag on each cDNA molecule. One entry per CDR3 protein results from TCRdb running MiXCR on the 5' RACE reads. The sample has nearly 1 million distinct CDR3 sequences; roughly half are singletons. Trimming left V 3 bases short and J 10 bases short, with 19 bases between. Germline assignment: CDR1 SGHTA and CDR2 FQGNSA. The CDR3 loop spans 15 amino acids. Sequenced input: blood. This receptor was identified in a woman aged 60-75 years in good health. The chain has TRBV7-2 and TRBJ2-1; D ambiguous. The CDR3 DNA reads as TGTGCCAGCAGCTTGACACCGGGCCAAACGTACGAGCAGTTCTTC. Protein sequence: CASSLTPGQTYEQFF.